The 19 T cell receptor beta chains given below trace back to one sample, sequenced in a study of PD-L1 blockade in urothelial cancer. The time point: pretreatment peripheral blood. Here immunoSEQ multiplex PCR was the method, and the copy in TCRdb shows in-frame clones only, minus some. This sample carries about 130,000 clones, roughly 83% of them seen once, and the ten largest clones take 2.5% to 3.5%. This specimen consisted of PBMCs, obtained around atezolizumab (anti-PD-L1) treatment. These receptor sequences come from a man between 50 and 59 years old with urothelial cancer.

This clone was counted a few times. The chain has TRBV28 and TRBJ1-5, with D possibly TRBD1 on 6 matching bases. The V gene lost 11 bases and the J gene lost 5 bases, with 16 bases spanning the gap. CDR1 and CDR2 (germline): MDHEN, SYDVKM. The CDR3 covers 13 residues. The chain's CDR3 is CALQGLGDQPQHF. Written as DNA, the CDR3 is TGTGCCCTACAGGGCCTTGGGGATCAGCCCCAGCATTTT. The complete variable domain, with remaining parts taken from reference TRBV28 and TRBJ1-5, reads DVKVTQSSRYLVKRTGEKVFLECVQDMDHENMFWYRQDPGLGLRLIYFSYDVKMKEKGDIPEGYSVSREKKERFSLILESASTNQTSMYLCALQGLGDQPQHFGDGTRLSIL.

This chain uses TRBV5-4 with TRBJ2-1; 8 bases match TRBD2. V lost 0 bases, J lost 3 bases, and 5 bases stayed unmatched. This CDR3 is 16 amino acids long. CDR1 is SGHNT, CDR2 YYREEE, per germline (reference sequence). In DNA, the CDR3 is TGTGCCAGCAGCTTGGGGCTAGCGGGTAGCTACAATGAGCAGTTCTTC. Translating gives CASSLGLAGSYNEQFF.

The chain couples TRBV6-5 to TRBJ1-2, with 7 nucleotides matching TRBD1. CDR1 MNHEY and CDR2 SVGAGI come from the germline V gene. Trimming at V came to 6 bases and at J to 7 bases, leaving 14 bases not matched to a gene. The CDR3 extends over 15 amino acids. CDR3 DNA: TGTGCCAGCAGAACCCCGGGACAGAGGAGTCGTGGCTACACCTTC. Its protein product is CASRTPGQRSRGYTF.

CDR3 sequence: CASSQASQGRENGYTF. The CDR3 DNA follows: TGTGCCAGCAGCCAAGCCTCCCAGGGTCGAGAGAATGGCTACACCTTC. The chain joins TRBV4-2 to TRBJ1-2; D is perhaps TRBD1 (5 bases). Trimming shortened V by 1 base and J by 6 bases, and 18 bases separated the two germline ends. The germline V gene has CDR1 LGHNA and CDR2 YNFKEQ. The CDR3 spans 16 residues.

The chain has TRBV5-4 and TRBJ2-7; 8 nucleotides match TRBD2. The CDR3 loop spans 15 amino acids. Germline trimming cut 3 bases from V and 3 bases from J; bases unmatched to any gene: 8. Germline V gives CDR1 SGHNT, CDR2 YYREEE (reference sequence). CDR3 amino acids: CASSSSLAGGYEQYF. The CDR3 region has the DNA TGTGCCAGCAGCTCGTCTCTGGCGGGGGGCTACGAGCAGTACTTC.

The chain recombines TRBV5-6 with TRBJ2-3, with 8 bases that match TRBD2. Trimming removed 4 bases from V and 6 bases from J; junction bases left unmatched: 10. Germline V lookup: CDR1 SGHDT, CDR2 YYEEEE. The CDR3 length is 15 residues. The CDR3 sequence is CASSSAAGGIDTQYF. CDR3 coding DNA: TGTGCCAGCAGCAGCGCGGCGGGAGGAATCGATACGCAGTATTTT.

The chain couples TRBV18 to TRBJ2-5, with D unclear. This CDR3 region has 13 residues. Germline V CDR1 and CDR2: KGHSH, LQKENI. Trimming took off 5 bases at V and 2 bases at J, with 9 bases between the two ends. The DNA of the CDR3 is TGTGCCAGCTCAGGCGGCCTACAAGAGACCCAGTACTTC. It encodes CASSGGLQETQYF.

This chain uses TRBV29-1 with TRBJ1-2; 7 positions match TRBD1. CDR3 length equals 17 residues. The ends lost 0 bases at V and 0 bases at J; junction bases unmatched: 10. The germline V gene encodes CDR1 SQVTM and CDR2 ANQGSEA. CDR3 region: CSVEDPTGVGTNYGYTF. The CDR3 nucleotides read TGCAGCGTTGAAGACCCTACAGGGGTTGGGACTAACTATGGCTACACCTTC.

V and J are TRBV7-9 and TRBJ1-6; 7 positions agree with TRBD1. This CDR3 has 14 residues. V lost 5 bases, J lost 8 bases, and 6 bases stayed unmatched. In germline, CDR1 is SEHNR, CDR2 FQNEAQ (reference sequence). CDR3 sequence reads: CASSPGGRDSPLHF. CDR3 DNA sequence: TGTGCCAGCAGCCCAGGGGGTAGGGATTCACCCCTCCACTTT. Drawing the rest from reference TRBV7-9 and TRBJ1-6, the complete variable domain is DTGVSQNPRHKITKRGQNVTFRCDPISEHNRLYWYRQTLGQGPEFLTYFQNEAQLEKSRLLSDRFSAERPKGSFSTLEIQRTEQGDSAMYLCASSPGGRDSPLHFGNGTRLTVT.

This clone has ten or more counts. Other DNA variants within this sample encode the same CDR3. CDR3 nucleotide sequence: TGTGCCAGCAGCTTAATTGGAGGGGTTGGTGAGCAGTTCTTC. Protein sequence: CASSLIGGVGEQFF. V gene TRBV7-3 combines with J gene TRBJ2-1, with D tentatively TRBD2 (6 bases). Trimming removed 1 base at V and 9 bases at J, with 13 bases between. The CDR3 has 14 amino acids. Germline V gene lookup returns CDR1 SGHTA and CDR2 FQGTGA.

The rearrangement links TRBV7-2 to TRBJ2-1; D perhaps matches TRBD1 (5 bases). Trimming shortened V by 1 base and J by 9 bases, and 16 bases separated the two germline ends. CDR1 SGHTA and CDR2 FQGNSA come from the germline V gene. The CDR3 covers 15 residues. CDR3 sequence reads: CASSLVQGFNTEQFF. In nucleotides, the CDR3 is TGTGCCAGCAGCTTAGTCCAGGGCTTTAATACTGAGCAGTTCTTC.

The V gene is TRBV15, the J gene TRBJ1-2, with D possibly TRBD1 on 5 matching bases. Germline CDR1 LNHNV, CDR2 YYDKDF (reference sequence). The CDR3 is made up of 13 amino acids. V lost 1 base, J lost 8 bases, and 11 bases lay in between. As DNA, the CDR3 is TGTGCCACCAGCAGAGGAGGGGACTGGGGCTACACCTTC. Encoded protein: CATSRGGDWGYTF.

This clone was seen ten or more times. The V and J genes are TRBV5-8 and TRBJ1-2; D possibly corresponds to TRBD1 (6 bases). Germline CDR1 is SGHTS and CDR2 is YDEGEE. Trimming took off 2 bases at V and 4 bases at J, with 15 bases between the two ends. The CDR3 extends over 15 amino acids. CDR3 nucleotide sequence: TGTGCCAGCAGCTTTGCCCAGGGGATATTCTATGGCTACACCTTC. Protein sequence: CASSFAQGIFYGYTF.

This chain connects TRBV5-1 to TRBJ2-2, with a tentative D call TRBD2 (6 bases). Germline CDR1 is SGHRS and CDR2 is YFSETQ. The V and J ends lost 3 bases and 6 bases respectively, with 15 bases between them. The CDR3 is 15 residues long. CDR3 in DNA: TGCGCCAGCAGCTCACTAGCCGCCCTTGCCGGGGAGCTGTTTTTT. Translating it yields CASSSLAALAGELFF.

The V call is TRBV30, the J call TRBJ1-1; TRBD1 aligns across 9 bases. V lost 6 bases to trimming and J lost 11 bases; unmatched junction nucleotides: 10. Germline V gene sequence: CDR1 GTSNPN, CDR2 SVGIG (reference sequence). The CDR3 is 12 residues long. The CDR3, as DNA: TGTGCCTGTGCCAGGGACAGGGTCGTCGCTTTCTTT. It yields the protein CACARDRVVAFF.

The chain joins TRBV6-6 to TRBJ1-2; TRBD1 agrees at 7 bases. Germline V gene lookup returns CDR1 MNHNY and CDR2 SVGAGI (reference sequence). The CDR3 is made up of 13 amino acids. The V and J ends lost 6 bases and 8 bases, in that order; junction bases with no gene match: 9. The CDR3 loop is CASSHDREGGYTF. The CDR3 bases are TGTGCCAGCAGCCATGACAGGGAAGGAGGCTACACCTTC.

The gene calls are TRBV9 and TRBJ2-1; 9 bases agree with TRBD2. Per the germline V gene, CDR1 is SGDLS and CDR2 is YYNGEE. The CDR3 covers 16 residues. The V and J ends lost 0 bases and 9 bases, in that order; junction bases with no gene match: 10. The CDR3 DNA reads TGTGCCAGCAGCGTAGTGACTAGCGGACCCGTAAGTGAGCAGTTCTTC. The encoded protein is CASSVVTSGPVSEQFF.

This clone has just a few counts. CDR3 in DNA: TGTGCCAGCAGCCCGAGAGGTGGGGCGGGAATCACAGATACGCAGTATTTT. Its protein is CASSPRGGAGITDTQYF. The chain uses TRBV9 and TRBJ2-3; a weak D match, TRBD2 (6 bases). The CDR3 loop spans 17 amino acids. Trimming cost V 4 bases and J 2 bases, with 20 bases left between them. CDR1 and CDR2 from the germline V gene are SGDLS and YYNGEE.

The chain joins TRBV27 to TRBJ2-3; 12 bases match TRBD2. This CDR3 is built from 16 residues. Germline V gene lookup returns CDR1 MNHEY and CDR2 SMNVEV (reference sequence). After removal of 2 bases from V and 4 bases from J, the junction contained 4 bases not matched to a gene. CDR3 protein: CASSLDLAGGPDTQYF. CDR3 bases: TGTGCCAGCAGTTTAGACCTAGCGGGAGGGCCAGATACGCAGTATTTT.